These T cell receptor beta chains were read from a single sample in a study of T cell repertoires in cytomegalovirus infection. Their recognized antigens are unknown. TCRdb recomputed calls from the reads with MiXCR, one row per CDR3 protein. The repertoire holds about 900,000 distinct CDR3 sequences, with 31% as singletons. Sequenced here: cultured CD8+ T cells from PBMCs, sampled from culture after CMV antigen stimulation. All receptors derive from a human donor in good health (CMV status not recorded). Some clones in this sample may be carry-over from other donors' samples. The CDR3 runs from the conserved cysteine through the conserved F or W. Each record gives: V gene, D gene, J gene, clone size, CDR3 DNA, CDR3 protein. A D gene is named only where the DNA matches it firmly. Clone size appears in some rows only: once, few, many, or a class for an expanded clone.

TRBV4-1	NA	TRBJ2-1	few	TGCGCCAGCAGCCACCAGTGGACGGTCCAGTACCCCAATGAGCAGTTCTTC	CASSHQWTVQYPNEQFF
TRBV12-3/TRBV12-4	NA	TRBJ2-2	many	TGTGCCAGCAGCCGACCGGGCACCGGGGAGCTGTTTTTT	CASSRPGTGELFF
TRBV7-9	TRBD2	TRBJ2-1	NA	TGTGCCAGCAGCTTCCCGACTAGCGGGGGGCCCGAGCAGTTCTTC	CASSFPTSGGPEQFF
TRBV15	TRBD1	TRBJ1-2	few	TGTGCCACCAGCAGAGATGGGGACAGGGGGCTAGTTCATGGCTACACCTTC	CATSRDGDRGLVHGYTF
TRBV19	NA	TRBJ1-4	NA	TGTGCCAGTAGTATATACGACAGGAGCTATTTTGCAACTAATGAAAAACTGTTTTTT	CASSIYDRSYFATNEKLFF
TRBV4-1	NA	TRBJ2-1	few	TGCGCCAGCAGCCAAGATGTTACACTGGATGAGCAGTTCTTC	CASSQDVTLDEQFF
TRBV9	NA	TRBJ2-5	few	TGTGCCAGCAGCGGACGACAGGCACAAGAGACCCAGTACTTC	CASSGRQAQETQYF
TRBV2	TRBD1	TRBJ2-3	once	TGTGCCAGCAACGCCGGGACAGTGGCCCATGCAGATACGCAGTATTTT	CASNAGTVAHADTQYF
TRBV12-3/TRBV12-4	NA	TRBJ2-1	few	TGTGCCAGCAGTTTATTTCTGGAATCCTACAATGAGCAGTTCTTC	CASSLFLESYNEQFF
TRBV7-2	NA	TRBJ1-4	NA	TGTGCCAGCAGCTTAGTTCCAGGGGCGGTTGAAAAACTGTTTTTT	CASSLVPGAVEKLFF
TRBV6-1	NA	TRBJ1-1	NA	TGTGCCAGCAGTGTACCGGGATCCTTT	CASSVPGSF